This entry features one TCR beta chain sequence. The antigen it binds to is not known. Per-base quality was not reported, and no clone a single base away is much larger than it. This sample stems from a study of radiation and T cells in renal cell carcinoma (dated by TCRdb to 2018 to 2021). General notes on the study: The samples were drawn from a clinical trial, where primary renal cell carcinomas were treated with 15 Gy of stereotactic body radiation therapy and then removed by nephrectomy 4 weeks afterward. TCR beta sequencing covered some 55 samples in total, comprising some 25 tumors and 27 peripheral blood samples. In the approximately 53 samples combined, around 3.9 million unique CDR3 nucleotide sequences were found, encoding about 2,700,000 unique CDR3 amino acid sequences.

Study-wide conclusions, independent of this receptor: No pretreatment tumor biopsies were available, so the baseline intratumoral presence of clonotypes could not be determined. In blood, the top tumor clonotypes increased between baseline and 2 weeks post-radiation and then shrank by 4 weeks, which suggests that tumor-resident clones expanded only transiently. Changes in the blood repertoire were not tracked past 4 weeks after treatment. Effects of radiation dose or scheduling on the TCR repertoire could not be addressed with the single-armed trial design.

Per the publication, the time point label means: baseline pretreatment blood. What this sample's treatment or condition label stands for: 15 Gy SBRT to primary tumor, nephrectomy 4 weeks later. Serial peripheral blood from radiation-treated patients was sampled at baseline, 2 weeks and 4 weeks after SBRT to track tumor-enriched clonotypes. All patients had renal cell carcinoma with clear cell pathology. Genomic DNA for TCR sequencing was prepared using the QIAamp DNA Blood Mini Kit (Qiagen). Samples were included in the analyses only if all quality control checks were passed. TCR beta libraries were generated from genomic DNA with the immunoSEQ kit, following the manufacturer's recommendations. For library preparation, a first multiplex PCR was performed with proprietary primers, followed by a second PCR in which unique barcodes were added, and bead cleanups were performed after each round. Each sample batch included a kit-provided positive control reaction and a negative control reaction. The final libraries were assessed on an Agilent 4200 TapeStation D1000 ScreenTape, pooled by volume, and quantified by qPCR. An Illumina NextSeq500 fitted with a MidOutput 150-cycle cartridge performed the sequencing, running 156 Read1 cycles and 15 Index1 cycles with the kit's custom primers. The pooled library was loaded at 1.0 pM, with an approximately 19% PhiX control spiked in. In the source study's methods: The vendor-processed data were analyzed in R, and a clonotype was defined as all T cells that share the same CDR3 nucleotide sequence. In the clone abundance analyses, frequencies were normalized to the 10,000 most abundant clones in each sample. Before analysis, public T cell clones were removed, and these numbered fewer than six per sample on average. Tumor-enriched and baseline blood-enriched clonotypes were defined by at least a 32-fold difference in abundance between compartments. Clonotypes expanded or contracted between blood time points were identified with a beta-binomial differential abundance model. Tumor-blood repertoire similarity was measured with the Baroni-Urbani and Buser coefficient, and group comparisons used two-tailed Wilcoxon tests in R. What TCRdb holds here is the immuneACCESS table cut down to in-frame rearrangements. Part of the clones is not present; checked against another copy, under half of the missing clones reflect an unresolved V gene, and the others are unexplained. V and J calls and clone size follow that table, whereas D and trimming were derived from the DNA. This sample has about 140,000 clones in its table, and 83% of those were observed once. The ten largest clones add up to approximately 20% of the sample.

The CDR3 holds 15 amino acids from the cysteine to the phenylalanine. Just CDR3 DNA is preserved here, 45 bases in frame from base 1. The germline V and J ends show losses of 5 bases and 9 bases respectively, and no gene match explains 12 bases of the junction. The germline V gene (reference sequence) yields LNHDA for CDR1 and SQIVND for CDR2. This receptor was obtained from a woman in her forties or fifties with renal cell carcinoma. The sample here was blood, taken from a patient whose treatment included radiotherapy and nephrectomy. The chain is encoded by TRBV19 joined to TRBJ1-3, and TRBD1 aligns with 8 junction nucleotides. The nucleotide sequence is TGTGCCAGTAGTTCGCCCGGACAGGGACGCGGCACCATATATTTT. This codes for CASSSPGQGRGTIYF.